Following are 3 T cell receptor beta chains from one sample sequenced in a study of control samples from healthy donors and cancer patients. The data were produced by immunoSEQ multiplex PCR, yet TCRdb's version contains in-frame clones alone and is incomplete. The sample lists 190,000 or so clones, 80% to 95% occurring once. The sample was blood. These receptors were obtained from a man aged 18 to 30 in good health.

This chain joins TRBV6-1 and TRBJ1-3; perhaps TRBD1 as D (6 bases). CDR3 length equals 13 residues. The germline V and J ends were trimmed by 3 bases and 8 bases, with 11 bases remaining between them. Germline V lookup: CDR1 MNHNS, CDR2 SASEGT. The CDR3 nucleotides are TGTGCCAGCAGTGAGGGCCCAGGGGACACCATATATTTT. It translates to CASSEGPGDTIYF.

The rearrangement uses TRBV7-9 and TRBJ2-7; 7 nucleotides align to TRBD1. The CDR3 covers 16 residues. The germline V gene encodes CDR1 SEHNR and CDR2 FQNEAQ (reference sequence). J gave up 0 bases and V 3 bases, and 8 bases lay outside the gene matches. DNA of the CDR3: TGTGCCAGCAGCTTCCAGAAGACAGGGATCTCCTACGAGCAGTACTTC. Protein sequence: CASSFQKTGISYEQYF.

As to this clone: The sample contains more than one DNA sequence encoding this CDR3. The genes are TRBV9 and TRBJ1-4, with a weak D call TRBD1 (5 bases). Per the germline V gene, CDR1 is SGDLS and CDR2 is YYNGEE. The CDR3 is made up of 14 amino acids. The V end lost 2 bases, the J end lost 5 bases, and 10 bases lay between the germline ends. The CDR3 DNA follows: TGTGCCAGCAGCGTGGGGGGGACCAATGAAAAACTGTTTTTT. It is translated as CASSVGGTNEKLFF. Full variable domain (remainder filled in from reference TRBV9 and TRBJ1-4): DSGVTQTPKHLITATGQRVTLRCSPRSGDLSVYWYQQSLDQGLQFLIQYYNGEERAKGNILERFSAQQFPDLHSELNLSSLELGDSALYFCASSVGGTNEKLFFGSGTQLSVL.